This T cell receptor (beta chain) originates from a study of shared clonotypes between healthy human individuals. Whole-study results and caveats: An expected dependence of interdonor clonotype sharing on sequencing depth was noted. Compared with memory subsets, naive subsets generally had larger estimated richness.

With 1 base removed from V and 2 bases from J, the gap between germline ends came to 9 bases. The CDR3 loop spans 14 amino acids. CDR1 is SGHDN and CDR2 is FVKESK in the germline V gene. The protocol was immunoSEQ multiplex PCR, while the TCRdb copy is restricted to in-frame clones and leaves out a portion. The sample has some 1.4 million clones; approximately 96% are singletons. As regards this clone: Its antigen is not identified. The same CDR3 arises from other DNA sequences in this sample as well.

The receptor comes from a man aged 30-40 years in good health. The sample taken for sequencing was naive CD4+ T cells sorted from blood. Subset in this sample: CD45RA+ positively selected. The chain is built from TRBV14 and TRBJ2-7; D unresolved. Written as DNA, the CDR3 is TGTGCCAGCAGCCAAGTCAACGGCCCCTACGAGCAGTACTTC. Encoded protein: CASSQVNGPYEQYF.